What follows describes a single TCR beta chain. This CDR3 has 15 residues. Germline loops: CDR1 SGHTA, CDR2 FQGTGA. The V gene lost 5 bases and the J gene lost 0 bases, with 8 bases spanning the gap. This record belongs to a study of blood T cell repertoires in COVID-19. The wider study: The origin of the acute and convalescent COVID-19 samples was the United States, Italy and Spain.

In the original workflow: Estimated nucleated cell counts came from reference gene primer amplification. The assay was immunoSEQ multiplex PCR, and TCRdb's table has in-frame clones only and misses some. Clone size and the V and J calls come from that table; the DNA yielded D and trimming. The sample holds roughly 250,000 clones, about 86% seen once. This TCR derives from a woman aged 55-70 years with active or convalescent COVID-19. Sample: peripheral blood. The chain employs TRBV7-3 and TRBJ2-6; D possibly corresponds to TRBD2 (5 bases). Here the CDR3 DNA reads TGTGCCAGCAGCGAGGCGGGCTCTGGGGCCAACGTCCTGACTTTC. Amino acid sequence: CASSEAGSGANVLTF. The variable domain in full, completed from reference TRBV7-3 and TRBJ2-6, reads GAGVSQTPSNKVTEKGKYVELRCDPISGHTALYWYRQSLGQGPEFLIYFQGTGAADDSGLPNDRFFAVRPEGSVSTLKIQRTERGDSAVYLCASSEAGSGANVLTFGAGSRLTVL.